This T cell receptor beta chain was profiled in a study of vaccination and CD4 T cells after COVID-19. Overall study context: Following dose two, a median 72 days (range 14 to 241) passed before post-vaccine samples were taken. Study results and caveats: Rising from about 20 to 38, the median of SARS-CoV-2-reactive clonotypes did not change significantly.

Regarding treatment: roughly 11-day PBMC culture with coronavirus spike peptide pools or control peptides (ViraFEST assay). ViraFEST expanded antigen-specific T cells with peptide pools, then sequenced TCRs. The V gene end was trimmed by 10 bases and the J gene end by 2 bases; junction bases not matched to a gene: 3. Germline V gives CDR1 SGHNT, CDR2 YYREEE (reference sequence). The CDR3 consists of 12 residues. With the Oncomine TCR Beta short-read assay, DNA from cultured CD4+ T cells was sequenced. Via MiXCR, TCRdb re-called the PCR reads, giving one row per CDR3 protein. In the table there are 15,000 to 19,000 distinct CDR3 sequences, more than 35% of which are singletons. A word on this clonotype: Its antigen is as yet unknown.

The gene calls are TRBV5-4 and TRBJ1-2; 9 nucleotides agree with TRBD1. The sample here was CD4+ T cells from blood, cultured in vitro, taken before SARS-CoV-2 vaccination. This clonotype was obtained from a human donor who had recovered from COVID-19. In DNA, the CDR3 is TGTGCCCCGGGACAGGGCAACTATGGCTACACCTTC. Its translation is CAPGQGNYGYTF.